One T cell receptor (beta chain) is described in this entry. Antigen specificity is unknown. The data originate from a study of cytomegalovirus exposure and HLA in healthy donors. Whole-study findings and limits: No immune exposure information besides CMV serostatus was available. For presence/absence analyses, sequencing depth was assumed to be roughly uniform across donors.

V lost 7 bases, J lost 6 bases, and 14 bases lay in between. In germline, CDR1 is SQVTM, CDR2 ANQGSEA. This CDR3 is built from 12 residues. With 60 Vbeta and 13 Jbeta primers, the PCR was carried out. Libraries were prepared by immunoSEQ multiplex PCR; TCRdb keeps only in-frame clonotypes and omits some of them. The sample has around 100,000 clones; 60% to 85% are singletons. Sequencing was carried out using PBMCs. The receptor was derived from a female donor in good health and CMV-seropositive. V is TRBV29-1 and J is TRBJ2-3, with a tentative D call TRBD2 (5 bases). CDR3 nucleotides: TGCAGCGCTGGGGAGCCTCGTGATACGCAGTATTTT. Translating it yields CSAGEPRDTQYF.